These 24 T cell receptor beta chains came from one sample sequenced in a study of cytomegalovirus exposure and HLA in healthy donors. This PCR relied on a set of 60 Vbeta primers and 13 Jbeta primers. Data came from immunoSEQ multiplex PCR; TCRdb stores just in-frame clones and leaves some out. Of some 95,000 clones in the sample, roughly 70% are singletons; the top ten hold approximately 15%. The sample consisted of PBMCs. These receptors originate from a woman younger than 30 in good health and CMV-seropositive.

The chain links TRBV7-9 to TRBJ2-3; D perhaps matches TRBD1 (5 bases). Germline V gene data show CDR1 as SEHNR and CDR2 as FQNEAQ (reference sequence). V gave up 5 bases and J gave up 6 bases, with 9 bases separating them. The CDR3 length is 12 residues. The CDR3 DNA reads TGTGCCAGCAGCCAACAGGAGGATACGCAGTATTTT. Translation gives CASSQQEDTQYF. The whole variable domain, filled in from reference TRBV7-9 and TRBJ2-3, reads DTGVSQNPRHKITKRGQNVTFRCDPISEHNRLYWYRQTLGQGPEFLTYFQNEAQLEKSRLLSDRFSAERPKGSFSTLEIQRTEQGDSAMYLCASSQQEDTQYFGPGTRLTVL.

The rearrangement joins TRBV29-1 to TRBJ2-7; D is unresolved. Trimming cost V 7 bases and J 0 bases, with 10 bases left between them. The CDR3 covers 12 residues. The germline V gene has CDR1 SQVTM and CDR2 ANQGSEA. In DNA form, the CDR3 reads TGCAGCGCCCTTAGTATCTCCTACGAGCAGTACTTC. Translation gives CSALSISYEQYF.

J is TRBJ1-2 and V is TRBV6-5, with D maybe TRBD1 (6 bases). The CDR3 has 14 amino acids. CDR1 MNHEY and CDR2 SVGAGI come from the germline V gene. Trimming pared 6 bases from V and 4 bases from J, leaving 15 bases between. The CDR3 DNA follows: TGTGCCAGCAGCACTTACGTGGGGGCCTATGGCTACACCTTC. This encodes CASSTYVGAYGYTF.

This clone has just a few counts. V and J are TRBV7-9 and TRBJ2-1, with D possibly matching TRBD1 (6 bases). The V end lost 2 bases, the J end lost 8 bases, and 22 bases lay between the germline ends. There are 17 residues in the CDR3. CDR1 is SEHNR and CDR2 is FQNEAQ in the germline V gene (reference sequence). This chain's CDR3 is CASSLNPFWDTRHEQFF. CDR3 DNA: TGTGCCAGCAGCTTAAACCCTTTTTGGGACACAAGGCATGAGCAGTTCTTC.

This clone was seen once. Other DNA sequences from this sample encode an identical CDR3 as well. This chain uses TRBV19 with TRBJ2-7; 7 positions match TRBD1. Germline V CDR1 and CDR2: LNHDA, SQIVND (reference sequence). CDR3 length: 14 amino acids. J gave up 3 bases and V 3 bases, and 5 bases lay outside the gene matches. The CDR3 sequence: CASSIRQGSYEQYF. The DNA for the CDR3 is TGTGCCAGTAGTATCCGACAGGGAAGCTACGAGCAGTACTTC. The full variable domain, completed using reference TRBV19 and TRBJ2-7, is DGGITQSPKYLFRKEGQNVTLSCEQNLNHDAMYWYRQDPGQGLRLIYYSQIVNDFQKGDIAEGYSVSREKKESFPLTVTSAQKNPTAFYLCASSIRQGSYEQYFGPGTRLTVT.

CDR3: CASSQGTGIYNEQFF. CDR3 bases: TGTGCCAGCAGCCAAGGGACAGGGATCTACAATGAGCAGTTCTTC. The V gene is TRBV14, the J gene TRBJ2-1; TRBD1 matches at 8 bases. The length of the CDR3 is 15 residues. Per germline, CDR1 SGHDN and CDR2 FVKESK. Trimming cost V 1 base and J 3 bases; bases outside gene matches: 2. The variable domain in full, completed from reference TRBV14 and TRBJ2-1, reads EAGVTQFPSHSVIEKGQTVTLRCDPISGHDNLYWYRRVMGKEIKFLLHFVKESKQDESGMPNNRFLAERTGGTYSTLKVQPAELEDSGVYFCASSQGTGIYNEQFFGPGTRLTVL.

The V and J genes are TRBV6-5 and TRBJ1-6; no definite D call. Trimming left V 6 bases short and J 7 bases short, with 13 bases between. CDR3 size: 14 residues. The germline CDR1 and CDR2 sequences are MNHEY and SVGAGI. This chain's CDR3 is CASRPPPGNSPLHF. In nucleotides, the CDR3 is TGTGCCAGCAGACCGCCCCCGGGGAATTCACCCCTCCACTTT.

V and J are TRBV5-1 and TRBJ2-3; TRBD2 matches 9 bases. V dropped 3 bases and J dropped 2; count of bases not matched to a gene: 7. Germline V gene data show CDR1 as SGHRS and CDR2 as YFSETQ. The CDR3 is 16 amino acids. The chain's CDR3 is CASSYPAGGPTDTQYF. The CDR3 DNA reads as TGCGCCAGCAGCTACCCCGCGGGAGGGCCCACAGATACGCAGTATTTT.

The chain links TRBV9 to TRBJ2-2; D is uncertain. Deletions cut 3 bases from V and 6 bases from J, with 9 bases between. This CDR3 comprises 13 residues. Germline CDR1 is SGDLS and CDR2 is YYNGEE. Here the CDR3 DNA reads TGTGCCAGCAGCGCTTTGTCCTCCGGGGAGCTGTTTTTT. This encodes CASSALSSGELFF.

This clone was seen a few times. This rearrangement joins TRBV5-1 to TRBJ1-1; the D gene is possibly TRBD1 (6 bases). The CDR3 sequence is 16 residues long. Trimming removed 6 bases from V and 2 bases from J, with 20 bases in between. The germline gives CDR1 SGHRS, CDR2 YFSETQ. In DNA, the CDR3 is TGCGCCAGCACACGGGGGGACACCATCGATAACACTGAAGCTTTCTTT. Amino acids: CASTRGDTIDNTEAFF.

This chain links TRBV7-8 with TRBJ2-6; a weak D match, TRBD2 (5 bases). The CDR3 extends over 15 amino acids. Germline V gene lookup returns CDR1 SGHVS and CDR2 FQNEAQ. Trimming pared 1 base from V and 4 bases from J, leaving 8 bases between. CDR3 bases: TGTGCCAGCAGCTTAGTGCGGAGGGGGGCCAACGTCCTGACTTTC. It specifies CASSLVRRGANVLTF.

J is TRBJ2-2 and V is TRBV9; 8 nucleotides line up with TRBD1. With 0 bases clipped from V and 6 bases from J, the junction kept 13 bases outside the gene matches. The germline gives CDR1 SGDLS, CDR2 YYNGEE. The CDR3 consists of 18 residues. The chain's CDR3 is CASSVALDRAGAAGELFF. The CDR3 DNA reads as TGTGCCAGCAGCGTAGCCCTGGACAGGGCTGGAGCGGCCGGGGAGCTGTTTTTT. The full variable domain, rest sourced from reference TRBV9 and TRBJ2-2, is DSGVTQTPKHLITATGQRVTLRCSPRSGDLSVYWYQQSLDQGLQFLIQYYNGEERAKGNILERFSAQQFPDLHSELNLSSLELGDSALYFCASSVALDRAGAAGELFFGEGSRLTVL.

This clone was observed a few times. The chain carries TRBV5-6 and TRBJ2-7; D not resolved. CDR1 and CDR2 (germline): SGHDT, YYEEEE. The CDR3 spans 14 residues. Trimming stripped 0 bases from V and 2 bases from J, with 9 bases between. CDR3 in DNA: TGTGCCAGCAGCTTGGGGGCAGGAACCTACGAGCAGTACTTC. This sequence encodes CASSLGAGTYEQYF.

V gene TRBV28 combines with J gene TRBJ2-1, with TRBD2 as a possible D gene (5 bases). Looked up from germline, CDR1 is MDHEN and CDR2 is SYDVKM. The CDR3 extends over 14 amino acids. Trimming stripped 5 bases from V and 6 bases from J, with 14 bases between. The CDR3 region has the DNA TGTGCCAGCAGTCCCCCCGGACTCTCCAATGAGCAGTTCTTC. It is translated as CASSPPGLSNEQFF. The whole variable domain, filled in from reference TRBV28 and TRBJ2-1, reads DVKVTQSSRYLVKRTGEKVFLECVQDMDHENMFWYRQDPGLGLRLIYFSYDVKMKEKGDIPEGYSVSREKKERFSLILESASTNQTSMYLCASSPPGLSNEQFFGPGTRLTVL.

The sample holds many counts of this clone. The genes are TRBV7-9 and TRBJ1-6, with 10 bases identical to TRBD1. Germline loops: CDR1 SEHNR, CDR2 FQNEAQ (reference sequence). This CDR3 is 17 amino acids long. The V segment lost 5 bases and the J segment 10 bases; nucleotides outside the gene matches: 14. The chain's CDR3 is CASSDHSDRGLGSPLHF. Here the CDR3 DNA reads TGTGCCAGCAGCGATCATTCAGACAGGGGGCTTGGGTCACCCCTCCACTTT.

The gene calls are TRBV13 and TRBJ2-2, with 10 bases matching TRBD2. Trimming cost V 2 bases and J 3 bases; bases outside gene matches: 0. CDR1 is PRHDT, CDR2 FYEKMQ, per germline (reference sequence). This CDR3 comprises 15 residues. CDR3 in amino acids: CASSLLAGDTGELFF. The CDR3 nucleotides are TGTGCCAGCAGCTTACTAGCGGGGGACACCGGGGAGCTGTTTTTT.

The V call is TRBV9, the J call TRBJ1-1; D perhaps matches TRBD1 (6 bases). In germline, CDR1 is SGDLS, CDR2 YYNGEE. V lost 4 bases and J lost 11, with 15 bases in between. The CDR3 has 12 amino acids. This chain's CDR3 is CASSQGTGRAFF. The CDR3 bases are TGTGCCAGCAGCCAAGGCACAGGGCGCGCTTTCTTT.

The chain joins TRBV6-5 to TRBJ1-2, with 9 bases lining up with TRBD1. V was clipped by 8 bases and J by 5 bases; unmatched bases: 3. This CDR3 spans 12 amino acids. Germline CDR1 and CDR2: MNHEY and SVGAGI. CDR3 nucleotides: TGTGCCAGCGTGGACAGGGGTTATGGCTACACCTTC. Amino acids: CASVDRGYGYTF.

This clone has a count of ten or more. The chain is built from TRBV5-1 and TRBJ2-7, with 8 bases that match TRBD2. Germline assignment: CDR1 SGHRS and CDR2 YFSETQ. CDR3 length: 15 amino acids. Germline trimming cut 1 base from V and 4 bases from J; bases unmatched to any gene: 7. The CDR3 DNA reads as TGCGCCAGCAGCTTGACAAGCGGGAGTGGATACGAGCAGTACTTC. Residues: CASSLTSGSGYEQYF.

The chain combines TRBV27 with TRBJ2-1, with a tentative D call TRBD2 (6 bases). CDR3 length: 14 amino acids. With 3 bases removed from V and 5 bases from J, the gap between germline ends came to 11 bases. Germline V lookup: CDR1 MNHEY, CDR2 SMNVEV (reference sequence). In DNA form, the CDR3 reads TGTGCCAGCAGTTTTACTAGCCCTCACAATGAGCAGTTCTTC. This gives the protein CASSFTSPHNEQFF.

V gene TRBV25-1 combines with J gene TRBJ2-2; 10 nucleotides line up with TRBD1. The CDR3 is 17 residues long. V dropped 5 bases and J dropped 4; count of bases not matched to a gene: 10. From germline, CDR1 is MGHDK and CDR2 SYGVNS. DNA of the CDR3: TGTGCCAGCAGTCAGCAAGGGGGACAGGGGACCACCGGGGAGCTGTTTTTT. Residues: CASSQQGGQGTTGELFF.

The chain has TRBV7-9 and TRBJ2-3; possibly TRBD1 for D (7 bases). There are 16 residues in the CDR3. Germline lookup yields CDR1 SEHNR and CDR2 FQNEAQ (reference sequence). The V end lost 2 bases, the J end lost 1 base, and 13 bases lay between the germline ends. The CDR3 loop is CASSLSQGEGTDTQYF. As DNA, the CDR3 is TGTGCCAGCAGCTTATCCCAGGGGGAGGGCACAGATACGCAGTATTTT.

This clone was observed a few times. The chain is built from TRBV10-1 and TRBJ2-3, with 13 bases fitting TRBD2. Germline V gene data show CDR1 as WNHNN and CDR2 as SYGVQD (reference sequence). This CDR3 contains 16 residues. After removal of 7 bases from V and 5 bases from J, the junction contained 9 bases not matched to a gene. The CDR3 DNA reads as TGCGCCAGCACCAGAGGACTAGCGGGAGAAAGAGATACGCAGTATTTT. Protein product: CASTRGLAGERDTQYF.

This clone has a handful of counts. The gene calls are TRBV18 and TRBJ2-7, with D possibly TRBD1 on 5 matching bases. With 6 bases removed from V and 4 bases from J, the gap between germline ends came to 13 bases. The germline V gene encodes CDR1 KGHSH and CDR2 LQKENI. This CDR3 contains 13 residues. The CDR3 coding sequence is TGTGCCAGCTCGGCGGACACCCTGTACGAGCAGTACTTC. Translated, it gives CASSADTLYEQYF.